The 4 T cell receptor beta chains presented below share a single source sample, sequenced in a study of cytomegalovirus exposure and HLA in healthy donors. In the PCR, 60 Vbeta and 13 Jbeta primers were used. The method was immunoSEQ multiplex PCR; TCRdb's version includes in-frame clones alone and lacks a portion of them. Of 100,000 to 150,000 clones detected, about 84% appear once; the ten largest clones hold roughly 4%. The sequenced sample consisted of PBMCs. These TCRs come from a man between 18 and 35 years old in good health and CMV-seropositive.

The chain carries TRBV5-1 and TRBJ2-7; 14 nucleotides line up with TRBD2. With V trimmed by 5 bases and J by 3 bases, 13 bases remained unmatched. Per germline, CDR1 SGHRS and CDR2 YFSETQ. The CDR3 runs to 18 residues. CDR3 protein: CASRGSPGLAGADYEQYF. For the CDR3, the DNA is TGCGCCAGCAGAGGTTCACCGGGACTAGCGGGAGCGGACTACGAGCAGTACTTC. Supplemented by reference TRBV5-1 and TRBJ2-7, the full variable domain reads KAGVTQTPRYLIKTRGQQVTLSCSPISGHRSVSWYQQTPGQGLQFLFEYFSETQRNKGNFPGRFSGRQFSNSRSEMNVSTLELGDSALYLCASRGSPGLAGADYEQYFGPGTRLTVT.

The chain uses TRBV6-4 and TRBJ2-1, with D uncertain. The germline gives CDR1 MRHNA, CDR2 SNTAGT. This CDR3 contains 14 residues. Trimming cost V 4 bases and J 4 bases, with 11 bases left between them. For the CDR3, the DNA is TGTGCCAGCAGTGTCGCGGCCGGATACAATGAGCAGTTCTTC. Protein: CASSVAAGYNEQFF.

J is TRBJ2-3 and V is TRBV5-8; D is perhaps TRBD1 (5 bases). Trimming took 4 bases from V and 2 from J, leaving 17 bases between them. Per germline, CDR1 SGHTS and CDR2 YDEGEE. There are 16 residues in the CDR3. The CDR3 region has the DNA TGTGCCAGCAGCCTGGGGCAGGGCCCTACCACAGATACGCAGTATTTT. Translation: CASSLGQGPTTDTQYF.

The genes are TRBV27 and TRBJ2-7; 7 nucleotides agree with TRBD2. There are 15 residues in the CDR3. With 5 bases clipped from V and 0 bases from J, the junction kept 7 bases outside the gene matches. The germline CDR1 and CDR2 sequences are MNHEY and SMNVEV (reference sequence). The CDR3 nucleotides are TGTGCCAGCAGTCTCTTAGCGGGTTCCTCCTACGAGCAGTACTTC. Its translation: CASSLLAGSSYEQYF.